The T cell receptor beta chain described here comes from a study of T cells in Graves' hyperthyroidism and ophthalmopathy. Study-wide points: For ophthalmopathy, model prediction preceded onset by a median 6.5 months. Blood also contained most expanded thyroid clonotypes above 0.001.

Criteria for exclusion of patients were uncontrolled infection, other autoimmune disease, pregnancy or lactation. Remarks on this clonotype: Its cognate antigen is unknown.

Template material for amplifying TCR beta CDR3 regions consisted of RNA transcripts. The primer set for the first-round RT-PCR of the TCR CDR3 was HTBI. TCRdb reanalysed the multiplex PCR reads using MiXCR and keeps one entry per CDR3 protein. There are approximately 630,000 distinct CDR3 sequences in the sample; roughly 17% occur only once, and around 4% lies in the top ten. V lost 5 bases and J lost 13, with 18 bases in between. Germline lookup yields CDR1 LNHDA and CDR2 SQIVND (reference sequence). This CDR3 is built from 13 residues. The chain joins TRBV19 to TRBJ1-3; tentatively, D is TRBD1 (5 bases). Sequenced sample: blood. The TCR sequence derives from a woman in her 30s with Graves' hyperthyroidism. The CDR3 region is CASSERGPTSIYF. DNA for the CDR3: TGTGCCAGTAGTGAGAGGGGCCCGACTTCAATATATTTT.